At least ten counts were recorded for the clone carrying this T cell receptor beta chain. This sample is part of a study of breast tumors, draining lymph nodes, adjacent tissues. The CDR3 contains 14 residues. The V and J ends lost 1 base and 7 bases respectively, with 8 bases between them. In germline, CDR1 is SGHVS, CDR2 FQNEAQ. The lymph nodes were axillary draining lymph nodes from breast cancer patients. TCRdb reprocessed the multiplex PCR reads with MiXCR, giving one entry per CDR3 protein. Seen here are approximately 140,000 distinct CDR3 sequences, around a third observed once, and the top ten hold 2.3%.

The rearrangement links TRBV7-8 to TRBJ1-6, with D unclear. The clonotype was recovered from a female donor with breast cancer. Some clones in this sample may be carry-over from other donors' samples. Sequenced sample: axillary lymph node tissue. The CDR3 is CASSLGRGNSPLHF. Here the CDR3 DNA reads TGTGCCAGCAGCTTAGGACGGGGAAATTCACCCCTCCACTTT.